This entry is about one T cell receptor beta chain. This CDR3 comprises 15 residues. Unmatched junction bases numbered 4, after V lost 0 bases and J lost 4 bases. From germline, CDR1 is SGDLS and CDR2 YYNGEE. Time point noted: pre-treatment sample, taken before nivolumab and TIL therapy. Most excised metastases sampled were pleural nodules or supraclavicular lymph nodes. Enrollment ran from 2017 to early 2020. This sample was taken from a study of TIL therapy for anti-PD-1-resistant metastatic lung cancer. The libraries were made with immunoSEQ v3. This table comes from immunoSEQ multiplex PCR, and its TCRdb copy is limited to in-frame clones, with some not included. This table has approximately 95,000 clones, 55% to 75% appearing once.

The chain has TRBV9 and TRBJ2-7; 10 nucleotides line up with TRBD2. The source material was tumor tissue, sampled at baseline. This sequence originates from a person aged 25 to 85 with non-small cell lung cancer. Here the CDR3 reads CASSVDPAGGYEQYF. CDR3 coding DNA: TGTGCCAGCAGCGTAGATCCAGCGGGGGGGTACGAGCAGTACTTC.